The 23 T cell receptor beta chains below come from one sample, sequenced in a study of T cell responses to AZD1222 COVID-19 vaccine. Profiling relied on immunoSEQ multiplex PCR, and the TCRdb table lists in-frame clones only, not all of them. The table lists roughly 170,000 clones, 85% to 95% of them singletons. The sequencing used peripheral blood, collected 28 days after the second AZD1222 dose. The receptors derive from an adult who received the AZD1222 COVID-19 vaccine.

The V gene is TRBV29-1, the J gene TRBJ1-1, with 8 nucleotides matching TRBD1. The CDR3 covers 14 residues. The V and J ends lost 5 bases and 1 base, in that order; junction bases with no gene match: 6. Germline V gene data show CDR1 as SQVTM and CDR2 as ANQGSEA. The CDR3 here is CSVRPDRANTEAFF. CDR3 DNA: TGCAGCGTTCGCCCGGACAGGGCGAACACTGAAGCTTTCTTT.

The chain is built from TRBV6-5 and TRBJ1-2, with no clear D. Trimming removed 0 bases from V and 1 base from J, with 9 bases in between. The CDR3 has 15 residues. The germline V gene has CDR1 MNHEY and CDR2 SVGAGI. CDR3: CASSYSGGFNYGYTF. The CDR3 region has the DNA TGTGCCAGCAGTTACTCTGGAGGTTTTAACTATGGCTACACCTTC.

The chain joins TRBV6-5 to TRBJ1-1; the D gene is possibly TRBD1 (6 bases). Germline V gene lookup returns CDR1 MNHEY and CDR2 SVGAGI. This CDR3 is 15 amino acids long. Trimming removed 2 bases from V and 1 base from J, with 11 bases in between. As DNA, the CDR3 is TGTGCCAGCAGTTACCCGGCACAGGGGAACACTGAAGCTTTCTTT. Translating it yields CASSYPAQGNTEAFF.

The rearrangement uses TRBV12-5 and TRBJ1-5, with D possibly being TRBD1 (6 bases). Trimming pared 6 bases from V and 6 bases from J, leaving 15 bases between. CDR3 size: 14 residues. Germline values: CDR1 LGHNT, CDR2 FRNRAP. The CDR3 here is CASGPGTMSQPQHF. CDR3 DNA sequence: TGTGCTAGTGGACCCGGGACAATGAGTCAGCCCCAGCATTTT.

The chain recombines TRBV1 with TRBJ1-5. TRBV1 is termed a pseudogene. CDR3 length: 13 residues. The CDR3 DNA follows: TGCACCAGCAGCCAAGATGGCAATCAGCCCCAGCATTTT. The encoded protein is CTSSQDGNQPQHF.

The chain carries TRBV3-1 (or the pseudogene TRBV3-2) and TRBJ1-4; D remains unclear. Trimming left V 1 base short and J 10 bases short, with 13 bases between. Germline CDR1 and CDR2: LGHDT and YNNKEL (reference sequence). The CDR3 runs to 14 residues. In DNA, the CDR3 is TGTGCCAGCAGCCAAGGACGACAACACGGAAAACTGTTTTTT. Translating it yields CASSQGRQHGKLFF.

V is TRBV7-2 and J is TRBJ2-1; TRBD2 might be the D (6 bases). Germline V lookup: CDR1 SGHTA, CDR2 FQGNSA. Between the trimmed V and J ends, which lost 1 base and 7 bases, there was a span of 17 bases. This CDR3 spans 16 amino acids. CDR3 amino acids: CASSLEVRDLLNEQFF. Written as DNA, the CDR3 is TGTGCCAGCAGCTTAGAGGTGCGGGATCTACTAAATGAGCAGTTCTTC.

This chain connects TRBV7-9 to TRBJ1-1; 7 bases map to TRBD1. The CDR3 runs 15 residues. V lost 1 base to trimming and J lost 0 bases; unmatched junction nucleotides: 2. Per the germline V gene, CDR1 is SEHNR and CDR2 is FQNEAQ (reference sequence). CDR3 nucleotide sequence: TGTGCCAGCAGCTTAGTAGGGGGCTTGAACACTGAAGCTTTCTTT. This translates into CASSLVGGLNTEAFF.

This chain joins TRBV29-1 and TRBJ1-2; D is unclear. Per the germline V gene, CDR1 is SQVTM and CDR2 is ANQGSEA. With 4 bases removed from V and 2 bases from J, the gap between germline ends came to 11 bases. The CDR3 totals 13 residues. The CDR3 DNA reads TGCAGCGTTGGGAGGGCCGAAAACTATGGCTACACCTTC. Residues: CSVGRAENYGYTF.

This rearrangement joins TRBV14 to TRBJ1-6, with D tentatively TRBD1 (5 bases). The germline V gene encodes CDR1 SGHDN and CDR2 FVKESK. Deletions cut 1 base from V and 9 bases from J, with 16 bases between. This CDR3 spans 16 amino acids. The CDR3 region has the DNA TGTGCCAGCAGCCAAGGGATGGGGGAAACCCTTTCACCCCTCCACTTT. Translating it yields CASSQGMGETLSPLHF.

This clone appeared once. The chain uses TRBV7-2 and TRBJ2-2; 8 bases map to TRBD2. CDR1 SGHTA and CDR2 FQGNSA come from the germline V gene. This CDR3 comprises 17 residues. Trimming removed 3 bases from V and 0 bases from J; junction bases left unmatched: 6. The DNA for the CDR3 is TGTGCCAGCAGCTTCGGGGGGGGCGCCCCGAACACCGGGGAGCTGTTTTTT. Protein product: CASSFGGGAPNTGELFF.

A remark on this clone: Distinct nucleotide sequences in the sample also encode this CDR3. V and J are TRBV13 and TRBJ1-1; D is uncertain. The CDR3 extends over 13 amino acids. Trimming took off 1 base at V and 4 bases at J, with 7 bases between the two ends. Germline CDR1 reads PRHDT; CDR2 reads FYEKMQ (reference sequence). CDR3 loop: CASSLVLGTEAFF. CDR3 DNA: TGTGCCAGCAGCTTAGTTTTGGGCACTGAAGCTTTCTTT. Together with reference TRBV13 and TRBJ1-1, the CDR3 gives the full variable domain: AAGVIQSPRHLIKEKRETATLKCYPIPRHDTVYWYQQGPGQDPQFLISFYEKMQSDKGSIPDRFSAQQFSDYHSELNMSSLELGDSALYFCASSLVLGTEAFFGQGTRLTVV.

The CDR3 DNA follows: TGTGCCAGTAGTATCCCCCCGACACTTAGCAATCAGCCCCAGCATTTT. This codes for CASSIPPTLSNQPQHF. This chain joins TRBV19 and TRBJ1-5; D is unresolved. V lost 3 bases, J lost 0 bases, and 12 bases lay in between. CDR3 length: 16 residues. Germline CDR1 and CDR2: LNHDA and SQIVND (reference sequence).

In the case of this clone: One junction end disagrees with the germline gene, perhaps due to a read error. This chain uses TRBV19 with TRBJ1-1; D may be TRBD1 (6 bases). Germline CDR1 LNHDA, CDR2 SQIVND (reference sequence). The CDR3 has 14 amino acids. The CDR3 region is CASSIPGQNTGAFF. Here the CDR3 DNA reads TGTGCCAGTAGTATTCCAGGACAGAACACTGGAGCTTTCTTT.

The CDR3 is CATLGGTGELFF. CDR3 nucleotides: TGTGCCACCTTAGGGGGCACCGGGGAGCTGTTTTTT. This sequence joins TRBV24-1 and TRBJ2-2; the D gene is possibly TRBD1 (6 bases). Per germline, CDR1 KGHDR and CDR2 SFDVKD. This CDR3 region has 12 residues. V dropped 9 bases and J dropped 4 bases, with 8 bases sitting between them.

DNA of the CDR3: TGCGCCAGCAGCCAAGATACAGTGAACTATGGCTACACCTTC. It is translated as CASSQDTVNYGYTF. The J gene is TRBJ1-2, the V gene TRBV4-1, with D unresolved. The germline CDR1 and CDR2 sequences are MGHRA and YSYEKL. CDR3 length: 14 amino acids. Trimming took 0 bases from V and 2 from J, leaving 7 bases between them.

This chain uses TRBV5-1 with TRBJ1-4, with unresolved D. The CDR3 length is 13 residues. The V and J ends lost 0 bases and 3 bases respectively, with 3 bases between them. Per germline, CDR1 SGHRS and CDR2 YFSETQ. The CDR3 coding sequence is TGCGCCAGCAGCTTGGTTTCTAATGAAAAACTGTTTTTT. Protein: CASSLVSNEKLFF.

The rearrangement uses TRBV27 and TRBJ2-2; 7 bases match TRBD1. The CDR3 extends over 15 amino acids. The germline V gene encodes CDR1 MNHEY and CDR2 SMNVEV (reference sequence). The ends lost 3 bases at V and 7 bases at J; junction bases unmatched: 8. CDR3 nucleotide sequence: TGTGCCAGCAGTTTTAGGGACAGAGACAGCGGGGAGCTGTTTTTT. Protein product: CASSFRDRDSGELFF.

This chain connects TRBV11-2 to TRBJ2-3; D not certain. Trimming left V 0 bases short and J 1 base short, with 8 bases between. The germline V gene encodes CDR1 SGHAT and CDR2 FQNNGV. The CDR3 has 15 amino acids. This CDR3 is CASSLDPRGTDTQYF. CDR3 nucleotide sequence: TGTGCCAGCAGCTTAGATCCACGGGGCACAGATACGCAGTATTTT.

The chain links TRBV7-2 to TRBJ2-3; TRBD1 might be the D (5 bases). Germline CDR1 reads SGHTA; CDR2 reads FQGNSA. Trimming stripped 3 bases from V and 0 bases from J, with 13 bases between. The CDR3 contains 16 residues. In DNA, the CDR3 is TGTGCCAGCAGCTTCATCCAGGGTGGGAGCACAGATACGCAGTATTTT. Its protein is CASSFIQGGSTDTQYF.

V and J are TRBV19 and TRBJ2-1; the match to TRBD2 covers 14 bases. Germline loops: CDR1 LNHDA, CDR2 SQIVND (reference sequence). J gave up 0 bases and V 5 bases, and 12 bases lay outside the gene matches. This CDR3 has 20 residues. CDR3 sequence: CASSQKGLAGASLSYNEQFF. Here the CDR3 DNA reads TGTGCCAGTAGTCAAAAGGGACTAGCGGGAGCATCACTCTCCTACAATGAGCAGTTCTTC.

Only a few counts were recorded for this clone. The chain carries TRBV14 and TRBJ1-6, with 10 bases identical to TRBD1. V was clipped by 3 bases and J by 3 bases; unmatched bases: 2. There are 16 residues in the CDR3. CDR1 and CDR2 from the germline V gene are SGHDN and FVKESK. In DNA, the CDR3 is TGTGCCAGCAGCCAGCGGACAGGGGGCTATAATTCACCCCTCCACTTT. This encodes CASSQRTGGYNSPLHF.

The chain recombines TRBV2 with TRBJ1-2, with 7 bases identical to TRBD1. V lost 6 bases, J lost 4 bases, and 11 bases stayed unmatched. The CDR3 consists of 15 residues. Germline loops: CDR1 SNHLY, CDR2 FYNNEI. Here the CDR3 DNA reads TGTGCCAGCAGACCTTATCCCGGGACAGCCTATGGCTACACCTTC. Translating it yields CASRPYPGTAYGYTF.